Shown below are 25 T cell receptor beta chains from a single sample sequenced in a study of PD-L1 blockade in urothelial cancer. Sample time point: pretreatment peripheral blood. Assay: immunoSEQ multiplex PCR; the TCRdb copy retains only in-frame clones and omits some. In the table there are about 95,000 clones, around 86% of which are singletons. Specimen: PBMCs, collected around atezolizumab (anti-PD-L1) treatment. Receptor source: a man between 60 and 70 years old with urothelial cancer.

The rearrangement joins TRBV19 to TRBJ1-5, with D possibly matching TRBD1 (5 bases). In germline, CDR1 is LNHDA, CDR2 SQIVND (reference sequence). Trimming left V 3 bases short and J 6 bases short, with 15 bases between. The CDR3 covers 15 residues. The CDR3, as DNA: TGTGCCAGTAGTATGGGGGGGGTATCAAGTCAGCCCCAGCATTTT. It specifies CASSMGGVSSQPQHF.

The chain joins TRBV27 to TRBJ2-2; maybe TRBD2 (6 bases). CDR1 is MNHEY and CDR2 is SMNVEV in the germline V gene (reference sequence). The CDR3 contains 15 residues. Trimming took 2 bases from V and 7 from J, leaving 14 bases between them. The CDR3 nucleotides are TGTGCCAGCAGTTTAGAGGGACTGGGGGGCGGGGAGCTGTTTTTT. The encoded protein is CASSLEGLGGGELFF.

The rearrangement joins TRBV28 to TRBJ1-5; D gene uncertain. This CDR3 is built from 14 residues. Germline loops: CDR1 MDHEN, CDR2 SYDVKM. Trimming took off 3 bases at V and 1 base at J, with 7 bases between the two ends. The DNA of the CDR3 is TGTGCCAGCAGTTTTGTCGAGAGCAATCAGCCCCAGCATTTT. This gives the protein CASSFVESNQPQHF.

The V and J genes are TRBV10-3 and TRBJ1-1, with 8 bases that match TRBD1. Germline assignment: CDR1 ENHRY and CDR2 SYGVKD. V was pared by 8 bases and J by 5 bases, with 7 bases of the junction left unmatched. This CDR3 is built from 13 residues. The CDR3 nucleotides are TGTGCCATCCTAGGGACAGGCGGGACTGAAGCTTTCTTT. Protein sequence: CAILGTGGTEAFF.

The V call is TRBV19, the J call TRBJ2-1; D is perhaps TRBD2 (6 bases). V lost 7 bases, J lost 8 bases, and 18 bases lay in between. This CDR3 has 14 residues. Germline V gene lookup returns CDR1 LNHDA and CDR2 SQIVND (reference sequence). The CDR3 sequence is CASKGRTGEYEQFF. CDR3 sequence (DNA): TGTGCCAGTAAAGGAAGGACGGGAGAGTATGAGCAGTTCTTC. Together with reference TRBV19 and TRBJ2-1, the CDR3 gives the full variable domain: DGGITQSPKYLFRKEGQNVTLSCEQNLNHDAMYWYRQDPGQGLRLIYYSQIVNDFQKGDIAEGYSVSREKKESFPLTVTSAQKNPTAFYLCASKGRTGEYEQFFGPGTRLTVL.

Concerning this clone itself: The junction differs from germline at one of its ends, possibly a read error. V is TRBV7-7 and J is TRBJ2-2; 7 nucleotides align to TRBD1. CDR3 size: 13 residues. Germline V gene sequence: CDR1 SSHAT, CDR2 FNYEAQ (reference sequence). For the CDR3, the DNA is TGTGCTAGCAGCTCCGGACAGGCCGGGGAGCTGTTTTTT. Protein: CASSSGQAGELFF.

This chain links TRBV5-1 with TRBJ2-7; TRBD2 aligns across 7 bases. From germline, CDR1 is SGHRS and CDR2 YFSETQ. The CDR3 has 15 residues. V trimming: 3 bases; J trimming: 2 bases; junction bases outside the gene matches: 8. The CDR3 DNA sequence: TGCGCCAGCAGCTGGTCGGCGGGAGCGACCTACGAGCAGTACTTC. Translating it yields CASSWSAGATYEQYF. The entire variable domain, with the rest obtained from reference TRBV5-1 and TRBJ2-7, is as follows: KAGVTQTPRYLIKTRGQQVTLSCSPISGHRSVSWYQQTPGQGLQFLFEYFSETQRNKGNFPGRFSGRQFSNSRSEMNVSTLELGDSALYLCASSWSAGATYEQYFGPGTRLTVT.

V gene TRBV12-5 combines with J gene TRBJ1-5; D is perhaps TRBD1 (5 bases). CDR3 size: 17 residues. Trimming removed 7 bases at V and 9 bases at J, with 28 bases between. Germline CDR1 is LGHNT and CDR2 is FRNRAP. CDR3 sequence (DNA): TGTGCTAGTGCCCCTGACTGGGCGGGAGCCACCGGGGGGCCCCAGCATTTT. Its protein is CASAPDWAGATGGPQHF.

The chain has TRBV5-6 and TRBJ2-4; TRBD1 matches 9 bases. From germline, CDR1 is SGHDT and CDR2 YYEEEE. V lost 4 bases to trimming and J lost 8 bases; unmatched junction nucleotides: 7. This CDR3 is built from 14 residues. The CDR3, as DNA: TGTGCCAGCAGCACGGGACAGGGTAGTGACATTCAGTACTTC. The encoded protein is CASSTGQGSDIQYF.

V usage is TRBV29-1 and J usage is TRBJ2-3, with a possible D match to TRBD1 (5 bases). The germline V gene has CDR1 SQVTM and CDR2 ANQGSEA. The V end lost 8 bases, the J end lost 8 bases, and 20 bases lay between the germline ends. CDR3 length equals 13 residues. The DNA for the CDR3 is TGCAGCCAAGGGGCTCAGGGCGGTCCTACGCAGTATTTT. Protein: CSQGAQGGPTQYF.

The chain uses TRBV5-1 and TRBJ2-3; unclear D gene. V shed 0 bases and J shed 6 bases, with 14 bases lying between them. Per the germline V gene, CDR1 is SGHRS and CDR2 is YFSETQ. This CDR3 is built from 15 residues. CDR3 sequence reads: CASSLEAQSRDTQYF. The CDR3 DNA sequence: TGCGCCAGCAGCTTGGAGGCCCAGTCCAGGGATACGCAGTATTTT.

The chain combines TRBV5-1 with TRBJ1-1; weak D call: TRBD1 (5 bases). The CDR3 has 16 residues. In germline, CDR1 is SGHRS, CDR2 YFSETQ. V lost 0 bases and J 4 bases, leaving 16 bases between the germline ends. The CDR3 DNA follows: TGCGCCAGCAGCTTGGGGGCAGGGTCGGGTGTCACTGAAGCTTTCTTT. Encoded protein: CASSLGAGSGVTEAFF.

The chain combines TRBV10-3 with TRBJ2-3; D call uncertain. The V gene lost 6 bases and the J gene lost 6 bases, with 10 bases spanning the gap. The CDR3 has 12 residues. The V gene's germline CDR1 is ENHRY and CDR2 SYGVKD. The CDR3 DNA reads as TGTGCCATCAGGGCTGAGGTGGATACGCAGTATTTT. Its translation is CAIRAEVDTQYF.

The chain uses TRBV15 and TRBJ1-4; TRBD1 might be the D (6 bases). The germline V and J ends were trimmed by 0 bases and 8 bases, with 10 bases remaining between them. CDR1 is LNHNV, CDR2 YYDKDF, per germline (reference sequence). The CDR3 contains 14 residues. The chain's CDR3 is CATSRDRGIEKLFF. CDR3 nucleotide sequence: TGTGCCACCAGCAGAGATAGGGGGATCGAAAAACTGTTTTTT.

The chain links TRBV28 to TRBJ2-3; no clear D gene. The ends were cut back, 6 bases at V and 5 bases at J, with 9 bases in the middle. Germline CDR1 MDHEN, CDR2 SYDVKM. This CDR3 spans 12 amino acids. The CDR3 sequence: CASRTLEDTQYF. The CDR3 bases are TGTGCCAGCAGAACGCTAGAAGATACGCAGTATTTT. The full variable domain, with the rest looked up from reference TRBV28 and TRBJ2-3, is DVKVTQSSRYLVKRTGEKVFLECVQDMDHENMFWYRQDPGLGLRLIYFSYDVKMKEKGDIPEGYSVSREKKERFSLILESASTNQTSMYLCASRTLEDTQYFGPGTRLTVL.

In DNA form, the CDR3 reads TGTGCCAGCAGCCAAGATTTGACGGGGGGTAGGAATGAGCAGTTCTTC. Translation: CASSQDLTGGRNEQFF. The rearrangement links TRBV4-2 to TRBJ2-1; 7 nucleotides align to TRBD2. The germline V gene has CDR1 LGHNA and CDR2 YNFKEQ. Trimming took 0 bases from V and 7 from J; bases not matched to a gene: 9. This CDR3 region has 16 residues.

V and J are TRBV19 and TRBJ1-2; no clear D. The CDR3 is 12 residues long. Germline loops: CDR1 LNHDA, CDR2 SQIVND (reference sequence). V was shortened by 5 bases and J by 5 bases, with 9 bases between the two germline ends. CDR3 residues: CASSPGYYGYTF. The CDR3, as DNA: TGTGCCAGTAGTCCAGGATATTATGGCTACACCTTC.

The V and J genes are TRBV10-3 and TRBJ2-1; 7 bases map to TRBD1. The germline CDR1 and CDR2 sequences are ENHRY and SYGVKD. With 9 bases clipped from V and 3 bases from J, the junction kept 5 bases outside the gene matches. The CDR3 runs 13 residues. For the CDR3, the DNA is TGTGCCATTTCACAGGGGAACTACAATGAGCAGTTCTTC. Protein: CAISQGNYNEQFF.

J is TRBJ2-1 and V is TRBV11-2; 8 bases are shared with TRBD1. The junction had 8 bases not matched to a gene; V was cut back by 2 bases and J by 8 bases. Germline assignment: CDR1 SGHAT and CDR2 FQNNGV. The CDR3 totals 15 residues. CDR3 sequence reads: CASSLRAGGEDEQFF. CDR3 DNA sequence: TGTGCCAGCAGCTTAAGGGCAGGGGGCGAGGATGAGCAGTTCTTC.

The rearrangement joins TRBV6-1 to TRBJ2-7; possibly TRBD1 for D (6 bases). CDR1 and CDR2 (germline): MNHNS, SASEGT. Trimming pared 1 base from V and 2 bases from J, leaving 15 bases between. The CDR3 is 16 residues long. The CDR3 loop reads CASSEVGAGYTYEQYF. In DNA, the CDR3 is TGTGCCAGCAGTGAAGTGGGGGCAGGGTACACCTACGAGCAGTACTTC.

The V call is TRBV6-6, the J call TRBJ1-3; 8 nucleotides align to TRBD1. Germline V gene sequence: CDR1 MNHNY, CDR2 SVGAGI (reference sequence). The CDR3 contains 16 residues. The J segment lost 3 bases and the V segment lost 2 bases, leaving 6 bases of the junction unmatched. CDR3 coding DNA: TGTGCCAGCAGTTACCAAGGACAGGGTAGTGGAAACACCATATATTTT. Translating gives CASSYQGQGSGNTIYF.

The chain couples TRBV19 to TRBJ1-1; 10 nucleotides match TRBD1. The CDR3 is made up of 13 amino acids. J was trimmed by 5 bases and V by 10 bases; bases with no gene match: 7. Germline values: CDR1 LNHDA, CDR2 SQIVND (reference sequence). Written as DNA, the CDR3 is TGTGCCACTAAAGACAGGGGGCTTACTGAAGCTTTCTTT. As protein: CATKDRGLTEAFF. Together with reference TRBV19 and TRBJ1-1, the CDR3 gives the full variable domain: DGGITQSPKYLFRKEGQNVTLSCEQNLNHDAMYWYRQDPGQGLRLIYYSQIVNDFQKGDIAEGYSVSREKKESFPLTVTSAQKNPTAFYLCATKDRGLTEAFFGQGTRLTVV.

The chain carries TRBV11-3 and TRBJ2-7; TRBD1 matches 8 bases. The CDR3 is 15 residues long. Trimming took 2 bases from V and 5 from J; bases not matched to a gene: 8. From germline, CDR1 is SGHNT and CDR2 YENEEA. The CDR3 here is CASSLPGQGGHEQYF. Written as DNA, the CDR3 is TGTGCCAGCAGCTTACCCGGACAGGGTGGCCACGAGCAGTACTTC.

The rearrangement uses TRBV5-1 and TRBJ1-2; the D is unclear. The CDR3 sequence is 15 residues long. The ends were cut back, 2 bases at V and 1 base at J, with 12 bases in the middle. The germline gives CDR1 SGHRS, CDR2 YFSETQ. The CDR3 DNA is TGCGCCAGCAGCTTCGGCAGGCCAAATAACTATGGCTACACCTTC. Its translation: CASSFGRPNNYGYTF.

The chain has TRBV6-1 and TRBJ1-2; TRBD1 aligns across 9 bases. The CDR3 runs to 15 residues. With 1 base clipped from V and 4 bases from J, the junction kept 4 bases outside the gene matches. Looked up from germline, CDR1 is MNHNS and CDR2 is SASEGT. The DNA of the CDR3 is TGTGCCAGCAGTGAAGGGGGGACAGGGATCTATGGCTACACCTTC. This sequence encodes CASSEGGTGIYGYTF.